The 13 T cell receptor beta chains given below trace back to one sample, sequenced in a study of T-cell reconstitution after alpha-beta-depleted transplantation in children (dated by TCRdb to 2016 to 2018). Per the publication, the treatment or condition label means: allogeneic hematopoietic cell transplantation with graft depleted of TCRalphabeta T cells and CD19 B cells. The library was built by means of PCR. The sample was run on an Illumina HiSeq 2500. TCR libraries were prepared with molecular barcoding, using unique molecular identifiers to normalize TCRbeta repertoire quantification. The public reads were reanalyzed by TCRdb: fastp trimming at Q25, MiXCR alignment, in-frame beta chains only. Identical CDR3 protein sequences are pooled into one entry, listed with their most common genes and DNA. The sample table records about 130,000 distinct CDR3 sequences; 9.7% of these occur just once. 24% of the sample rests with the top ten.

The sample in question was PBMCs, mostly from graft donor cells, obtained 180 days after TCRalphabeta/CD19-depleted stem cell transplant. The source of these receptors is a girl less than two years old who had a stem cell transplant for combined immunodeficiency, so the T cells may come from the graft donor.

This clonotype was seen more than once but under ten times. The CDR3 protein is CASSLGPLHETQYF. CDR3 nucleotides: TGTGCCAGCAGCTTAGGACCGTTACACGAGACCCAGTACTTC. J is TRBJ2-5 and V is TRBV7-8; D is unclear. Trimming cost V 1 base and J 5 bases, with 11 bases left between them. The CDR3 is 14 residues long. Per the germline V gene, CDR1 is SGHVS and CDR2 is FQNEAQ.

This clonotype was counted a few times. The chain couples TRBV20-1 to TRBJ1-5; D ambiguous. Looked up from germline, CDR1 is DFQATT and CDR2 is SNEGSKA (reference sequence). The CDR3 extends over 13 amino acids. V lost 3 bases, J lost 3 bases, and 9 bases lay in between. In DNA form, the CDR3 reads TGCAGTGCTAGTCCCCACCTCAATCAGCCCCAGCATTTT. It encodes CSASPHLNQPQHF.

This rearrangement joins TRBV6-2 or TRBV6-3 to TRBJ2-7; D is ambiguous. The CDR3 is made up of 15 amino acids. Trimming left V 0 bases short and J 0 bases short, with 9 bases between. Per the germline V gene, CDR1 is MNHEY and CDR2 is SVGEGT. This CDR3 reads CASSYSNVNSYEQYF. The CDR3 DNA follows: TGTGCCAGCAGTTACTCGAACGTTAACTCCTACGAGCAGTACTTC.

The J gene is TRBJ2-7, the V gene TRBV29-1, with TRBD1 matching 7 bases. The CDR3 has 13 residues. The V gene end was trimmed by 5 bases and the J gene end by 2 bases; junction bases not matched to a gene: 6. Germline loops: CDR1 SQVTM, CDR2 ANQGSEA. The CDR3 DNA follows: TGCAGCGTTTGGGCAGGGGGAGCCTACGAGCAGTACTTC. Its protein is CSVWAGGAYEQYF.

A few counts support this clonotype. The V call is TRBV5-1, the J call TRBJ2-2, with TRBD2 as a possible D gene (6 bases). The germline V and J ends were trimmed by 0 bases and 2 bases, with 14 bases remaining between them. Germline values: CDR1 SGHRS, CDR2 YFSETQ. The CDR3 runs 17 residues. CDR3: CASSLVPRDSNTGELFF. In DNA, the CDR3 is TGCGCCAGCAGCTTGGTCCCTCGGGACTCTAACACCGGGGAGCTGTTTTTT.

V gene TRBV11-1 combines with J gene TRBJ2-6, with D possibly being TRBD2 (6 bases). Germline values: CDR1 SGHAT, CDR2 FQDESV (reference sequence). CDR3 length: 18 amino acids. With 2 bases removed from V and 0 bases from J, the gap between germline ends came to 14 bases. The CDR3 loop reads CASSLLWQGGSGANVLTF. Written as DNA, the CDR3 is TGTGCCAGCAGCTTACTCTGGCAGGGAGGCTCTGGGGCCAACGTCCTGACTTTC.

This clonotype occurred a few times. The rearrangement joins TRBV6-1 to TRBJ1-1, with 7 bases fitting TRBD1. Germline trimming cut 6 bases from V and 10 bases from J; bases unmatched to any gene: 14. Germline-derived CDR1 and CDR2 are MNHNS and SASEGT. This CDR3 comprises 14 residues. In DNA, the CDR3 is TGTGCCAGCAGCCGGGACAGTTCTTCCGGACGAGCTTTCTTT. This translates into CASSRDSSSGRAFF.

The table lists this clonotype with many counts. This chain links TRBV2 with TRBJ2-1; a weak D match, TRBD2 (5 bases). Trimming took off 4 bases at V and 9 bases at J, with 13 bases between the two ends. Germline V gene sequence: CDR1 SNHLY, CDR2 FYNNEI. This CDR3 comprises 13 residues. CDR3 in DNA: TGTGCCAGCAGTGGGGAGACCTTTCGTGAGCAGTTCTTC. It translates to CASSGETFREQFF.

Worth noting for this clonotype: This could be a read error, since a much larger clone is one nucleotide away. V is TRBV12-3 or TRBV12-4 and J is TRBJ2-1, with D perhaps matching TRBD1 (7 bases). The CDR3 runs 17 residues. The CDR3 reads CASSKRFSGGRIAELFF. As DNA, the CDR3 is TGTGCCAGCAGTAAAAGGTTTTCAGGGGGAAGAATAGCGGAGCTGTTCTTC.

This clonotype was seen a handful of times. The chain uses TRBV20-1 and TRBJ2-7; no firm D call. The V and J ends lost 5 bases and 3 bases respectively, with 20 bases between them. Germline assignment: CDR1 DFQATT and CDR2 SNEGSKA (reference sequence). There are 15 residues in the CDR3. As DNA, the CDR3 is TGCAGTGCTCTAAGTCTTGCCCGCTCCGACTACGAGCAGTACTTC. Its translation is CSALSLARSDYEQYF.

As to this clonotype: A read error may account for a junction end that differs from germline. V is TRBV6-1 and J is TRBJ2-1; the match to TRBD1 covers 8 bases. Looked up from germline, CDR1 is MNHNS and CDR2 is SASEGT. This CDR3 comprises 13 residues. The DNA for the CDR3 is TGTGCCAGCGAGGACAGGGCCTACAATGAGCAGCTCTTC. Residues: CASEDRAYNEQLF.

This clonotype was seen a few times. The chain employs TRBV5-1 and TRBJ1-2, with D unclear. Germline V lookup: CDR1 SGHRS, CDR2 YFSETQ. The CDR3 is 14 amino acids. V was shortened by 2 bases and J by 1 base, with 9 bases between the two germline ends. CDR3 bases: TGCGCCAGCAGCTTCTGGCAGGATAACTATGGCTACACCTTC. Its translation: CASSFWQDNYGYTF.

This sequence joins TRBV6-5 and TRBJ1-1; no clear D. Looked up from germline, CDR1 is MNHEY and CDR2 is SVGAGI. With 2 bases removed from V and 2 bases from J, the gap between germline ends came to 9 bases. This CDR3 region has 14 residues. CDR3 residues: CASSYRAENTEAFF. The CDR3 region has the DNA TGTGCCAGCAGTTACCGGGCAGAAAACACTGAAGCTTTCTTT.